The present TCR beta chain was sequenced within a study of tumor-infiltrating lymphocytes in oesophageal squamous cell carcinoma. V was pared by 9 bases and J by 3 bases, with 4 bases of the junction left unmatched. The CDR3 contains 14 residues. MiXCR, run by TCRdb on the PCR reads, gives a single entry per CDR3 protein. The table lists roughly 20,000 distinct CDR3 sequences, 35% to 45% of them singletons. Material for sequencing was normal esophageal tissue next to the tumor. The sequence came from a female donor with esophageal squamous cell carcinoma. The chain combines TRBV5-3 with TRBJ2-3, with 13 bases that match TRBD2. TRBV5-3 is an open reading frame whose function is uncertain. The CDR3: CATRTSGSTDTQYF. The CDR3 coding sequence is TGTGCCACACGGACTAGCGGGAGTACAGATACGCAGTATTTT.